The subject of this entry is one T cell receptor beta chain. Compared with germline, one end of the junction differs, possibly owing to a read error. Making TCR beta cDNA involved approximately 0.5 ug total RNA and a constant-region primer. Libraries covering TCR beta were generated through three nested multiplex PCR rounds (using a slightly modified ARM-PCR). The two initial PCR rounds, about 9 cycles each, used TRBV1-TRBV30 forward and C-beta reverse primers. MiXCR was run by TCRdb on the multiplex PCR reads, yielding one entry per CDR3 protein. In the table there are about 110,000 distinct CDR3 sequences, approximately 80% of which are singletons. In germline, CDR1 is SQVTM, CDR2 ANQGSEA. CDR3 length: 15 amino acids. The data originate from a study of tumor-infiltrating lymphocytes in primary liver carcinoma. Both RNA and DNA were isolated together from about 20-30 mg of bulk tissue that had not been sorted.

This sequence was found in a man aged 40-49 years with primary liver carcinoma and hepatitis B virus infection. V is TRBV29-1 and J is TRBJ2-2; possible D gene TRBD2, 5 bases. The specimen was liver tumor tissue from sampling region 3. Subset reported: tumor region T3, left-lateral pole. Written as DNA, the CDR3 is TGCAGCGCTGGGATTAGCGCGGCGAACACCGGGGAACTGTTTTTT. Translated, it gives CSAGISAANTGELFF.